The next 23 T cell receptor beta chains were all read from a single sample in a study of T-cell memory formation after mild COVID-19 (dated by TCRdb to 2020 to 2023). Libraries were made using 5' RACE. Sequenced using an Illumina NovaSeq 6000. Through fastp at Q25 and MiXCR, TCRdb rebuilt clones from the public reads, retaining in-frame beta chains. Identical CDR3 proteins give one entry, which carries the most common genes and DNA. In this sample the table shows fewer than 600,000 distinct CDR3 sequences, about 20% of which occur a single time. The top ten clonotypes cover around 9.2% of the sample. Sequencing was done on a sample of PBMCs or a T cell subset sorted from them (not recorded which). All receptors come from an adult woman who had mild COVID-19 (a few samples of this study predate the infection). The sample titles of this study are shuffled in the database, so cell type and time point are left out; the donor was told from shared clones.

This clonotype was recorded a few times. The chain links TRBV27 to TRBJ2-3; 10 bases are shared with TRBD1. CDR1 is MNHEY, CDR2 SMNVEV, per germline (reference sequence). Trimming removed 8 bases from V and 1 base from J; junction bases left unmatched: 0. This CDR3 has 13 residues. The DNA for the CDR3 is TGTGCCAGCGGGACAGGGGGCACAGATACGCAGTATTTT. Translating it yields CASGTGGTDTQYF.

This chain connects TRBV21-1 to TRBJ2-1; the D call in the table, TRBD1, was not verified against the DNA. TRBV21-1 has pseudogene status. The CDR3 runs 18 residues. The CDR3 DNA follows: TGTGCCAGCAGCAAAGGTAGCGGCACCCGGGACCCAACAATTGAGCAGTTCTTC. This translates into CASSKGSGTRDPTIEQFF.

This clonotype showed up just a few times. The J gene is TRBJ2-3, the V gene TRBV20-1; D possibly corresponds to TRBD2 (5 bases). Trimming removed 5 bases at V and 6 bases at J, with 12 bases between. Per the germline V gene, CDR1 is DFQATT and CDR2 is SNEGSKA (reference sequence). CDR3 length equals 12 residues. The CDR3 protein is CSAGTGLDTQYF. DNA of the CDR3: TGCAGTGCTGGAACGGGGTTGGATACGCAGTATTTT.

The gene calls are TRBV9 and TRBJ1-6; tentatively, D is TRBD1 (5 bases). The CDR3 is 14 amino acids. CDR1 is SGDLS and CDR2 is YYNGEE in the germline V gene. V lost 0 bases and J 8 bases, leaving 9 bases between the germline ends. CDR3 region: CASSVGGTDSPLHF. CDR3 nucleotide sequence: TGTGCCAGCAGCGTAGGGGGGACCGATTCACCCCTCCACTTT.

This chain links TRBV6-2 or TRBV6-3 with TRBJ2-5; 8 bases fit TRBD2. Germline assignment: CDR1 MNHEY and CDR2 SVGEGT. The V segment lost 8 bases and the J segment 0 bases; nucleotides outside the gene matches: 8. CDR3 length: 15 amino acids. CDR3 residues: CASGRAGANQETQYF. As DNA, the CDR3 is TGTGCCAGCGGGAGAGCGGGGGCGAACCAAGAGACCCAGTACTTC.

A remark on this clonotype: One junction end does not reproduce the germline sequence, and a read error may be involved. The J gene is TRBJ1-1, the V gene TRBV6-1; D is perhaps TRBD1 (5 bases). From germline, CDR1 is MNHNS and CDR2 SASEGT. The CDR3 has 13 amino acids. The CDR3, as DNA: TGTGCCAGCAGGGAAACAGGAAACAGTGAAGCTTTCTTT. Protein: CASRETGNSEAFF.

The gene calls are TRBV7-9 and TRBJ2-6; the match to TRBD1 covers 7 bases. Germline V gene data show CDR1 as SEHNR and CDR2 as FQNEAQ (reference sequence). With 5 bases clipped from V and 6 bases from J, the junction kept 7 bases outside the gene matches. The CDR3 consists of 15 residues. Here the CDR3 DNA reads TGTGCCAGCAGCCCCTGGGACAGTTCGGCCAACGTCCTGACTTTC. Translation gives CASSPWDSSANVLTF.

The rearrangement links TRBV10-3 to TRBJ1-2; perhaps TRBD1 as D (5 bases). The CDR3 loop spans 14 amino acids. Looked up from germline, CDR1 is ENHRY and CDR2 is SYGVKD. Trimming cost V 0 bases and J 2 bases, with 7 bases left between them. CDR3 protein: CAISESGRNYGYTF. The CDR3 bases are TGTGCCATCAGTGAGTCGGGGCGGAACTATGGCTACACCTTC.

The chain carries TRBV7-8 and TRBJ1-2; no clear D gene. Germline-derived CDR1 and CDR2 are SGHVS and FQNEAQ. This CDR3 has 14 residues. Trimming removed 1 base from V and 5 bases from J, with 11 bases in between. CDR3 region: CASSLEADAYGYTF. The CDR3 DNA follows: TGTGCCAGCAGCTTAGAGGCCGACGCGTATGGCTACACCTTC.

The rearrangement joins TRBV24-1 to TRBJ2-3; TRBD2 agrees at 7 bases. Per the germline V gene, CDR1 is KGHDR and CDR2 is SFDVKD. This CDR3 has 16 amino acids. J was trimmed by 4 bases and V by 4 bases; bases with no gene match: 10. The CDR3 region has the DNA TGTGCCACCAGTGACTTCACTAGCGATGGTGCAGATACGCAGTATTTT. Translation gives CATSDFTSDGADTQYF.

The chain couples TRBV29-1 to TRBJ2-7; TRBD1 or TRBD2 may be the D gene (5 bases each). Trimming removed 7 bases at V and 5 bases at J, with 12 bases between. This CDR3 spans 11 amino acids. The germline V gene has CDR1 SQVTM and CDR2 ANQGSEA. In DNA, the CDR3 is TGCAGCGCGGGGTTGGGGGACGAGCAGTACTTC. It yields the protein CSAGLGDEQYF.

This clonotype occurred a few times. The rearrangement links TRBV7-8 to TRBJ1-6; maybe TRBD1 (5 bases). Germline V gene data show CDR1 as SGHVS and CDR2 as FQNEAQ. This CDR3 contains 16 residues. V lost 1 base to trimming and J lost 0 bases, with 7 bases between them. The CDR3, as DNA: TGTGCCAGCAGCTTAGGGGGGGACTCCTATAATTCACCCCTCCACTTT. This translates into CASSLGGDSYNSPLHF.

This chain connects TRBV7-9 to TRBJ1-2, with unresolved D. V lost 0 bases, J lost 5 bases, and 7 bases lay in between. The CDR3 has 13 residues. CDR1 is SEHNR and CDR2 is FQNEAQ in the germline V gene (reference sequence). The CDR3 spells CASSLASEYGYTF. The CDR3 DNA reads as TGTGCCAGCAGCTTAGCGTCAGAATATGGCTACACCTTC.

This clonotype showed up just a few times. CDR3 coding DNA: TGTGCCAGCCTCCCCCGACAGGGCTCCAATGAGCAGTTCTTC. This encodes CASLPRQGSNEQFF. The chain couples TRBV2 to TRBJ2-1, with 7 bases identical to TRBD1. The CDR3 length is 14 residues. CDR1 and CDR2 from the germline V gene are SNHLY and FYNNEI. Unmatched junction bases numbered 10, after V lost 8 bases and J lost 6 bases.

This clonotype has at least ten counts. The V and J genes are TRBV7-9 and TRBJ2-1, with TRBD2 identical over 10 bases. The germline CDR1 and CDR2 sequences are SEHNR and FQNEAQ (reference sequence). There are 17 residues in the CDR3. Trimming cost V 1 base and J 8 bases; bases outside gene matches: 11. CDR3 loop: CASSLGASGGAGDEQFF. CDR3 coding DNA: TGTGCCAGCAGCTTAGGGGCTAGCGGGGGCGCCGGGGATGAGCAGTTCTTC.

This clonotype was seen many times. The CDR3 sequence: CASSRGGNSGNNEQFF. DNA for the CDR3: TGTGCCAGCAGCCGAGGGGGTAATAGCGGGAACAATGAGCAGTTCTTC. This chain joins TRBV11-1 and TRBJ2-1; TRBD2 matches at 8 bases. The CDR3 is 16 amino acids. Unmatched junction bases numbered 11, after V lost 5 bases and J lost 5 bases. CDR1 and CDR2 from the germline V gene are SGHAT and FQDESV (reference sequence).

The V gene is TRBV7-9, the J gene TRBJ2-2; the D gene is possibly TRBD2 (5 bases). There are 15 residues in the CDR3. Germline loops: CDR1 SEHNR, CDR2 FQNEAQ (reference sequence). V was cut by 5 bases and J by 6 bases, with 16 bases left in between. The DNA of the CDR3 is TGTGCCAGCAGCCATCCAGCACTAGTATCCGGGGAGCTGTTTTTT. Its protein product is CASSHPALVSGELFF.

The rearrangement joins TRBV12-3 or TRBV12-4 to TRBJ2-3; 9 positions agree with TRBD2. The CDR3 totals 15 residues. Germline trimming cut 6 bases from V and 2 bases from J; bases unmatched to any gene: 6. CDR3 protein: CASSPTSGATDTQYF. DNA for the CDR3: TGTGCCAGCAGCCCGACTAGCGGAGCCACAGATACGCAGTATTTT.

CDR3 protein: CAWRGQVSAGELFF. CDR3 DNA sequence: TGTGCCTGGAGGGGACAGGTATCGGCCGGGGAGCTGTTTTTT. This chain uses TRBV30 with TRBJ2-2; TRBD1 matches at 8 bases. Germline assignment: CDR1 GTSNPN and CDR2 SVGIG (reference sequence). V was pared by 3 bases and J by 6 bases, with 6 bases of the junction left unmatched. There are 14 residues in the CDR3.

This clonotype was seen ten or more times. The chain has TRBV7-6 and TRBJ2-7; D perhaps matches TRBD2 (7 bases). CDR1 SGHVS and CDR2 FNYEAQ come from the germline V gene. This CDR3 contains 16 residues. V was clipped by 0 bases and J by 7 bases, with 19 bases between them. This CDR3 reads CASSLAGVGGAEEQYF. In DNA, the CDR3 is TGTGCCAGCAGCTTAGCGGGTGTTGGGGGGGCGGAAGAGCAGTACTTC. The full variable domain, completed using reference TRBV7-6 and TRBJ2-7, is GAGVSQSPRYKVTKRGQDVALRCDPISGHVSLYWYRQALGQGPEFLTYFNYEAQQDKSGLPNDRFSAERPEGSISTLTIQRTEQRDSAMYRCASSLAGVGGAEEQYFGPGTRLTVT.

On this clonotype itself: At one of its ends the junction is not consistent with the germline gene, which may arise from a read error. The chain couples TRBV15 to TRBJ1-1, with 8 bases identical to TRBD1. The CDR3 is made up of 13 amino acids. CDR1 is LNHNV and CDR2 is YYDKDF in the germline V gene (reference sequence). The CDR3 spells CATSGEQGAEAFF. CDR3 DNA sequence: TGTGCCACCAGCGGAGAACAGGGGGCTGAAGCTTTCTTT.

This clonotype has more than one count but fewer than ten. The chain has TRBV3-1 and TRBJ2-5; D gene ambiguous. The germline V gene has CDR1 LGHDT and CDR2 YNNKEL (reference sequence). The CDR3 loop spans 13 amino acids. The V end lost 1 base, the J end lost 3 bases, and 6 bases lay between the germline ends. The CDR3 reads CASSQGIEETQYF. For the CDR3, the DNA is TGTGCCAGCAGCCAAGGGATTGAAGAGACCCAGTACTTC.

The V and J genes are TRBV4-1 and TRBJ2-7, with 7 nucleotides matching TRBD1. Trimming at V came to 5 bases and at J to 1 base, leaving 11 bases not matched to a gene. Germline V CDR1 and CDR2: MGHRA, YSYEKL. This CDR3 contains 16 residues. The DNA for the CDR3 is TGCGCCAGCAGCGTATTCGTCTCGACAGGGTCCTACGAGCAGTACTTC. Its protein is CASSVFVSTGSYEQYF.